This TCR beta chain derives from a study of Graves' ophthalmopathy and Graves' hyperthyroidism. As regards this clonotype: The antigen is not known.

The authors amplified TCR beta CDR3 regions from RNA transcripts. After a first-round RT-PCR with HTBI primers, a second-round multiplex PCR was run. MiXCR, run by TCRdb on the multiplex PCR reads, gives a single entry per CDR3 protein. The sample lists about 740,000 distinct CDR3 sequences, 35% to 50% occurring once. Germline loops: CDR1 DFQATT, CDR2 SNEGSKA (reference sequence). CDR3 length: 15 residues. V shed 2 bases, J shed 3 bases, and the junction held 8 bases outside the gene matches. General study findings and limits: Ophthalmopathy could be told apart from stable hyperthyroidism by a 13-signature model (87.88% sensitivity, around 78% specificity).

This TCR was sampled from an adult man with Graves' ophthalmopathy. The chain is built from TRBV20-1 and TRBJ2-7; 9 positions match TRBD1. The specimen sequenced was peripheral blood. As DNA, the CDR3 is TGCAGTGCTAGATTATCGGGACAGGGATTCTACGAGCAGTACTTC. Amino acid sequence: CSARLSGQGFYEQYF.